This record looks at one T cell receptor (beta chain) sequence and its context. Its matching antigen is unknown. Germline V gene sequence: CDR1 SNHLY, CDR2 FYNNEI. The CDR3 covers 13 residues. V shed 5 bases and J shed 5 bases, with 10 bases lying between them. TCRdb's copy holds only in-frame clones and misses some; the assay was immunoSEQ multiplex PCR. This table holds 35,000 to 40,000 clones, more than 70% found once. This record comes from a study of STAT3 mutations in large granular lymphocyte leukemia. At the level of the study: Roughly half the longitudinally sequenced T-LGLL patients had canonical STAT3 mutations.

Regarding the study as a whole: Some patients had dominant TCR clones larger than their STAT3 mutant burden. Every T-LGLL patient had at least one immunodominant TCRbeta clonotype.

The receptor comes from a human donor with T large granular lymphocyte leukemia. Some clones in this sample may be carry-over from other donors' samples. The chain couples TRBV2 to TRBJ1-5; no clear D. Sequencing used PBMCs. Written as DNA, the CDR3 is TGTGCCAGCAGTAGCGTTACCGATCAGCCCCAGCATTTT. Translation: CASSSVTDQPQHF.